This T cell receptor (beta chain) emerged from a study of blood T cell repertoires in COVID-19 (dated by TCRdb to about 2020). Describing the broader study: Collaborator samples came from the United States, Italy and Spain and covered acute and convalescent phases of COVID-19. The material from the prospective study consisted of cDNA or gDNA derived from T cells, B-cell-depleted T cells, or PBMCs. Subjects who had been exposed to COVID-19, were actively infected with it, or had recovered from it provided the deeply sampled blood TCRbeta repertoires that made up the dataset. The repertoires were made available in a free public database intended to serve as a resource for research on the immune response to SARS-CoV-2. Samples were obtained from the ongoing ImmuneRACE study (first 160 participants) and from over 1,000 subjects provided by 6 global collaborators. The sample metadata nearly always contained a de-identified subject ID, COVID-19 status, age in years and sex. Where available, HLA class I and class II types were obtained from metadata supplied by the sample provider rather than from assay-based typing.

The CDR3 has 15 amino acids, counting the end cysteine and phenylalanine. The DNA shown is the 45-base CDR3, in frame from base 1. Unmatched junction bases come to 8, with V trimmed by 0 bases and J by 9 bases. CDR1 is given as LNHNV and CDR2 as YYDKDF, both from the germline V gene (reference sequence). Whole blood was collected in K2EDTA tubes by collaborating institutions according to the institutions' own protocols. Collaborator samples were shipped for TCRbeta analysis as frozen whole blood, isolated PBMCs, or DNA extracted from either sample type. TCRbeta CDR3 regions were amplified from genomic DNA using the immunoSEQ Assay, a bias-controlled multiplex PCR. The paper's processing steps were these. The number of nucleated cells in each sample was estimated from the amplification of reference gene primers within the assay. Sequence reads were collapsed and filtered to measure the absolute abundance of every unique TCRbeta CDR3 rearrangement. For each sample, productive Simpson clonality was calculated by taking the square root of Simpson's diversity index across productive rearrangements. TCRdb provides this immuneACCESS table in a form limited to in-frame rearrangements. Some clones are lacking; in checked studies, under half of them reflect an unresolved V gene, and why the rest are absent is not known. V and J calls and clone size are given by that table; D and trimming were obtained from the DNA. The sample has 50,000 to 60,000 clones on record, roughly 90% of them singletons. The ten largest clonotypes hold 7.5% to 8.5% of the sample.

Summary of the overall study and its limitations: Clinical and demographic metadata were provided uncurated, with the amount varying by source and participant.

About this clone itself: This receptor's antigen is unknown. Per-nucleotide qualities are absent, and no much larger clonotype sits a single base away.

The origin of this receptor is a man aged 55 to 70 with active COVID-19. The chain is made from TRBV15 and TRBJ1-5; TRBD1 aligns with 7 central bases. Sequenced sample: peripheral blood. The bases are TGTGCCACCAGCAGAGATCCGACAGGGAAACGGCCCCAGCATTTT. This sequence encodes CATSRDPTGKRPQHF.